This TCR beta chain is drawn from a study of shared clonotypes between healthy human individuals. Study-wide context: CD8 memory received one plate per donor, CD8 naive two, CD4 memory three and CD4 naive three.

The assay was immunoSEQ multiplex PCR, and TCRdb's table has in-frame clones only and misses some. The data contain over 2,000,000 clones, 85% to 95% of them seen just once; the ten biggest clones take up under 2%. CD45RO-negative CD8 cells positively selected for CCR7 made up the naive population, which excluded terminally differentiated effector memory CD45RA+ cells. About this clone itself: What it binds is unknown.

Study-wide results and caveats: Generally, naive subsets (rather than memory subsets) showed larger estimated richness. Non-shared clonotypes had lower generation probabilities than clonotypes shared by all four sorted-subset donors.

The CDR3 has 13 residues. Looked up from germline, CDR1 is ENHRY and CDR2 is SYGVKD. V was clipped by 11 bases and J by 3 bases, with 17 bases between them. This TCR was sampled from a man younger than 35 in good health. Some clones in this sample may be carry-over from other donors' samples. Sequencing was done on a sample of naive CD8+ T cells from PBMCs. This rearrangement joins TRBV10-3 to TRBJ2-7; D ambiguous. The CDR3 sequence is CAVSAGLDYEQYF. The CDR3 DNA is TGTGCCGTAAGCGCCGGGCTGGACTACGAGCAGTACTTC.